The 27 T cell receptor beta chains in this list originate from one sample, sequenced in a study of cytomegalovirus exposure and HLA in healthy donors. PCR was performed using 60 Vbeta and 13 Jbeta primers. Using immunoSEQ multiplex PCR, the repertoire was profiled, and TCRdb retains in-frame clones only, with some absent. The sample shows approximately 110,000 clones, under 85% of them seen only once. Sequencing was done on a sample of PBMCs. These receptors originate from a woman aged 40 to 49 in good health and CMV-seropositive.

The chain couples TRBV2 to TRBJ1-6; a weak D match, TRBD1 (5 bases). V lost 8 bases and J lost 5, with 10 bases in between. Germline V lookup: CDR1 SNHLY, CDR2 FYNNEI. The CDR3 contains 13 residues. The CDR3 sequence is CASLGTDNSPLHF. CDR3 in DNA: TGTGCCAGCCTCGGGACTGATAATTCACCCCTCCACTTT.

Regarding this clone: Within the sample, other DNA sequences also encode this same CDR3. The rearrangement joins TRBV6-5 to TRBJ1-1; 7 bases align to TRBD1. The CDR3 runs 15 residues. Germline CDR1 MNHEY, CDR2 SVGAGI. V trimming: 5 bases; J trimming: 0 bases; junction bases outside the gene matches: 6. In DNA form, the CDR3 reads TGTGCCAGCAGTCTTTACAGGGGTATGAACACTGAAGCTTTCTTT. Translated, it gives CASSLYRGMNTEAFF.

This rearrangement joins TRBV2 to TRBJ2-3, with 7 bases aligning to TRBD2. From germline, CDR1 is SNHLY and CDR2 FYNNEI. Germline trimming cut 3 bases from V and 2 bases from J; bases unmatched to any gene: 5. This CDR3 has 15 residues. CDR3 DNA: TGTGCCAGCAGTGAGAGGGAGGGTTTCACAGATACGCAGTATTTT. It codes for CASSEREGFTDTQYF.

CDR3 loop: CATQARRGEQFF. The CDR3 DNA reads as TGTGCCACTCAGGCGAGGCGGGGAGAGCAGTTCTTC. The rearrangement uses TRBV19 and TRBJ2-1, with D maybe TRBD2 (6 bases). Trimming left V 10 bases short and J 10 bases short, with 17 bases between. This CDR3 spans 12 amino acids. Germline values: CDR1 LNHDA, CDR2 SQIVND (reference sequence).

This clone was seen more than once but under ten times. The CDR3 sequence: CASSWWRDPHYEQYF. The CDR3 coding sequence is TGTGCCAGCAGCTGGTGGCGGGATCCCCACTACGAGCAGTACTTC. This chain connects TRBV5-6 to TRBJ2-7, with D possibly being TRBD2 (6 bases). V was clipped by 3 bases and J by 3 bases, with 16 bases between them. This CDR3 has 15 amino acids. CDR1 SGHDT and CDR2 YYEEEE come from the germline V gene.

The chain has TRBV9 and TRBJ2-7; D is possibly TRBD2 (6 bases). There are 15 residues in the CDR3. Germline CDR1 and CDR2: SGDLS and YYNGEE. Trimming shortened V by 0 bases and J by 3 bases, and 13 bases separated the two germline ends. The CDR3: CASSVGLAEGYEQYF. DNA of the CDR3: TGTGCCAGCAGCGTAGGATTGGCGGAGGGCTACGAGCAGTACTTC.

The V and J genes are TRBV7-8 and TRBJ2-1; weak D call: TRBD2 (6 bases). The length of the CDR3 is 15 residues. Germline assignment: CDR1 SGHVS and CDR2 FQNEAQ. Deletions cut 5 bases from V and 2 bases from J, with 13 bases between. The CDR3 loop reads CASSPIGGTYNEQFF. As DNA, the CDR3 is TGTGCCAGCAGCCCCATCGGGGGAACCTACAATGAGCAGTTCTTC.

The CDR3 loop is CAWSEGLASDTQYF. Written as DNA, the CDR3 is TGTGCCTGGAGTGAGGGACTAGCCTCAGATACGCAGTATTTT. The V and J genes are TRBV30 and TRBJ2-3, with 9 positions matching TRBD2. Germline lookup yields CDR1 GTSNPN and CDR2 SVGIG (reference sequence). V gave up 1 base and J gave up 4 bases; unmatched junction bases: 3. This CDR3 contains 14 residues. The full variable domain, in which reference TRBV30 and TRBJ2-3 provide the parts outside the CDR3, is SQTIHQWPATLVQPVGSPLSLECTVEGTSNPNLYWYRQAAGRGLQLLFYSVGIGQISSEVPQNLSASRPQDRQFILSSKKLLLSDSGFYLCAWSEGLASDTQYFGPGTRLTVL.

The rearrangement joins TRBV2 to TRBJ1-1; D is uncertain. The V and J ends lost 6 bases and 4 bases respectively, with 12 bases between them. Germline V lookup: CDR1 SNHLY, CDR2 FYNNEI. The CDR3 is 13 amino acids. The CDR3 nucleotides read TGTGCCAGCAGCGTTTTCCCGGGCACTGAAGCTTTCTTT. This codes for CASSVFPGTEAFF.

The CDR3 protein is CASSGPYNEQFF. The CDR3 DNA follows: TGTGCCAGCTCGGGCCCCTACAATGAGCAGTTCTTC. This chain uses TRBV18 with TRBJ2-1; D is unresolved. The V end was cut by 6 bases, the J end by 2 bases, with 5 bases between. In germline, CDR1 is KGHSH, CDR2 LQKENI. The CDR3 extends over 12 amino acids.

The chain uses TRBV27 and TRBJ2-5; TRBD1 matches at 11 bases. This CDR3 is built from 13 residues. Germline trimming cut 8 bases from V and 7 bases from J; bases unmatched to any gene: 6. From germline, CDR1 is MNHEY and CDR2 SMNVEV (reference sequence). Written as DNA, the CDR3 is TGTGCCAGCGCCGGGACAGGGGGTCGGACCCAGTACTTC. Translated, it gives CASAGTGGRTQYF.

Judged by abundance, this clone is medium-sized. The rearrangement uses TRBV11-2 and TRBJ2-2; no firm D call. This CDR3 has 13 amino acids. In germline, CDR1 is SGHAT, CDR2 FQNNGV. Trimming left V 4 bases short and J 3 bases short, with 6 bases between. The CDR3 loop reads CASSYIYTGELFF. CDR3 sequence (DNA): TGTGCCAGCAGCTACATTTACACCGGGGAGCTGTTTTTT.

This clone was recorded once. The chain uses TRBV5-1 and TRBJ2-7, with 7 bases that match TRBD1. The CDR3 is 13 residues long. Losses at the gene ends were 3 bases for V and 3 bases for J; bases not matched to a gene: 3. Germline V gene sequence: CDR1 SGHRS, CDR2 YFSETQ. CDR3 residues: CASSSGQLYEQYF. CDR3 bases: TGCGCCAGCAGCTCGGGACAGCTCTACGAGCAGTACTTC. Combining the CDR3 with reference TRBV5-1 and TRBJ2-7 gives the whole variable domain KAGVTQTPRYLIKTRGQQVTLSCSPISGHRSVSWYQQTPGQGLQFLFEYFSETQRNKGNFPGRFSGRQFSNSRSEMNVSTLELGDSALYLCASSSGQLYEQYFGPGTRLTVT.

The V gene is TRBV4-1, the J gene TRBJ1-5; D possibly corresponds to TRBD1 (5 bases). V was shortened by 1 base and J by 8 bases, with 15 bases between the two germline ends. Per germline, CDR1 MGHRA and CDR2 YSYEKL. The CDR3 extends over 15 amino acids. The CDR3 reads CASSQGGRFGEPQHF. CDR3 nucleotides: TGCGCCAGCAGCCAAGGGGGCCGTTTTGGGGAGCCCCAGCATTTT.

This chain connects TRBV5-1 to TRBJ1-1; 9 bases agree with TRBD1. V was clipped by 6 bases and J by 5 bases; unmatched bases: 8. Germline CDR1 SGHRS, CDR2 YFSETQ. CDR3 size: 14 residues. CDR3 region: CASTTGTGITEAFF. CDR3 nucleotide sequence: TGCGCCAGCACCACCGGGACAGGGATTACTGAAGCTTTCTTT.

V is TRBV18 and J is TRBJ1-2; D not resolved. Trimming pared 2 bases from V and 2 bases from J, leaving 12 bases between. The length of the CDR3 is 15 residues. Germline assignment: CDR1 KGHSH and CDR2 LQKENI. CDR3 in amino acids: CASSPAGGQNYGYTF. In nucleotides, the CDR3 is TGTGCCAGCTCACCAGCTGGTGGGCAGAACTATGGCTACACCTTC. Drawing the rest from reference TRBV18 and TRBJ1-2, the complete variable domain is NAGVMQNPRHLVRRRGQEARLRCSPMKGHSHVYWYRQLPEEGLKFMVYLQKENIIDESGMPKERFSAEFPKEGPSILRIQQVVRGDSAAYFCASSPAGGQNYGYTFGSGTRLTVV.

The rearrangement joins TRBV6-1 to TRBJ2-7, with TRBD2 matching over 10 bases. This CDR3 is built from 14 residues. Unmatched junction bases numbered 6, after V lost 7 bases and J lost 3 bases. Germline V gene data show CDR1 as MNHNS and CDR2 as SASEGT. CDR3 nucleotide sequence: TGTGCCAGCAATCAGCGGGAGGGCCTCTACGAGCAGTACTTC. Translating it yields CASNQREGLYEQYF.

The J gene is TRBJ2-7, the V gene TRBV6-1; possible D gene TRBD1, 5 bases. The V end lost 6 bases, the J end lost 4 bases, and 10 bases lay between the germline ends. The CDR3 runs 12 residues. Germline assignment: CDR1 MNHNS and CDR2 SASEGT. The chain's CDR3 is CASRTDTYEQYF. The CDR3 region has the DNA TGTGCCAGCAGAACGGACACTTACGAGCAGTACTTC.

This clone was observed a handful of times. CDR3 coding DNA: TGTGCCAGCAACCCCGCCGGGAGCCGGTCGCATGAGCAGTACTTC. This translates into CASNPAGSRSHEQYF. The chain carries TRBV28 and TRBJ2-5; D is perhaps TRBD2 (6 bases). V dropped 7 bases and J dropped 11 bases, with 26 bases sitting between them. The CDR3 contains 15 residues. CDR1 is MDHEN, CDR2 SYDVKM, per germline. Full variable domain (rest looked up from reference TRBV28 and TRBJ2-5): DVKVTQSSRYLVKRTGEKVFLECVQDMDHENMFWYRQDPGLGLRLIYFSYDVKMKEKGDIPEGYSVSREKKERFSLILESASTNQTSMYLCASNPAGSRSHEQYFGPGTRLLVL.

This rearrangement joins TRBV6-6 to TRBJ2-7, with 9 bases matching TRBD1. J was trimmed by 6 bases and V by 6 bases; bases with no gene match: 9. The CDR3 contains 14 residues. CDR1 MNHNY and CDR2 SVGAGI come from the germline V gene (reference sequence). The CDR3 protein is CASSFDRGSAEQYF. The CDR3 nucleotides are TGTGCCAGCAGCTTCGACAGGGGGTCGGCCGAGCAGTACTTC.

This clone showed up just once. The chain employs TRBV5-1 and TRBJ1-2, with D unclear. The length of the CDR3 is 12 residues. Trimming pared 3 bases from V and 6 bases from J, leaving 9 bases between. CDR1 is SGHRS, CDR2 YFSETQ, per germline. The CDR3 is CASSYVGDGYTF. DNA of the CDR3: TGCGCCAGCAGCTACGTGGGCGATGGCTACACCTTC.

This chain connects TRBV7-3 to TRBJ2-5; 12 bases are shared with TRBD1. CDR1 is SGHTA, CDR2 FQGTGA, per germline. Trimming cost V 2 bases and J 5 bases; bases outside gene matches: 6. The CDR3 contains 16 residues. CDR3 coding DNA: TGTGCCAGCAGCTTACTGGGACAGGGGGCTCGGGAGACCCAGTACTTC. This gives the protein CASSLLGQGARETQYF.

V is TRBV2 and J is TRBJ2-7, with 9 positions matching TRBD2. The CDR3 loop spans 13 amino acids. CDR1 SNHLY and CDR2 FYNNEI come from the germline V gene. J lost 7 bases, V lost 4 bases, and 5 bases had no gene match. CDR3 nucleotide sequence: TGTGCCAGCAGTGTCAGCCTAGCGGGAGAGCAGTACTTC. Protein: CASSVSLAGEQYF.

J is TRBJ2-1 and V is TRBV5-1; TRBD2 matches at 13 bases. CDR3 length equals 16 residues. The junction had 4 bases not matched to a gene; V was cut back by 4 bases and J by 3 bases. Germline V CDR1 and CDR2: SGHRS, YFSETQ. CDR3 sequence: CASSPTSGRGYNEQFF. CDR3 sequence (DNA): TGCGCCAGCAGCCCTACTAGCGGGAGGGGCTACAATGAGCAGTTCTTC.

In this sample, this clone turned up a few times. The rearrangement links TRBV11-1 to TRBJ2-1; no firm D call. The CDR3 totals 11 residues. Germline V gene data show CDR1 as SGHAT and CDR2 as FQDESV (reference sequence). V lost 5 bases to trimming and J lost 7 bases, with 6 bases between them. The CDR3 bases are TGTGCCAGCAGCGTCACAAATGAGCAGTTCTTC. Translation: CASSVTNEQFF. The complete variable domain, with remaining parts taken from reference TRBV11-1 and TRBJ2-1, reads EAEVAQSPRYKITEKSQAVAFWCDPISGHATLYWYRQILGQGPELLVQFQDESVVDDSQLPKDRFSAERLKGVDSTLKIQPAELGDSAMYLCASSVTNEQFFGPGTRLTVL.

The chain is built from TRBV27 and TRBJ1-1, with 8 bases lining up with TRBD1. The germline V gene has CDR1 MNHEY and CDR2 SMNVEV (reference sequence). V gave up 10 bases and J gave up 1 base; unmatched junction bases: 11. This CDR3 has 15 amino acids. The CDR3: CATRTQGAGNTEAFF. Here the CDR3 DNA reads TGTGCCACCAGAACCCAGGGGGCAGGGAACACTGAAGCTTTCTTT.

Only a few counts were recorded for this clone. The rearrangement joins TRBV4-2 to TRBJ1-2; D is perhaps TRBD1 (5 bases). The V gene lost 0 bases and the J gene lost 7 bases, with 15 bases spanning the gap. The CDR3 runs to 15 residues. Germline loops: CDR1 LGHNA, CDR2 YNFKEQ. The CDR3 region has the DNA TGTGCCAGCAGCCAAGAGCAGGGAATGGGTGGTGGCTACACCTTC. This codes for CASSQEQGMGGGYTF.